The 16 T cell receptor beta chains reported below all come from one sample, sequenced in a study of cytomegalovirus exposure and HLA in healthy donors (dated by TCRdb to 2016 to 2017). Libraries were prepared through the immunoSEQ multiplex PCR assay. In TCRdb, the immuneACCESS table is reduced to in-frame sequences with V and J assigned. These tables do not hold every clone; where another copy was compared, an unresolved V gene accounts for under half, and the others remain unexplained. A total of roughly 110,000 clones appear in this sample, about nine tenths of them only once. Less than 2% of the sample is taken by the ten largest. The sequencing sample was made of PBMCs. The receptor set was obtained from a woman under 30 in good health and CMV-seropositive.

The chain recombines TRBV28 with TRBJ1-6, with D possibly TRBD1 on 5 matching bases. CDR3 size: 13 residues. V was pared by 6 bases and J by 10 bases, with 13 bases between. Germline V gives CDR1 MDHEN, CDR2 SYDVKM. The CDR3 DNA is TGTGCCAGCAGGAACAGGTTAGGGTCACCCCTCCACTTT. Residues: CASRNRLGSPLHF.

The V gene is TRBV19, the J gene TRBJ1-2; D uncertain. V lost 5 bases to trimming and J lost 8 bases, with 12 bases between them. Germline CDR1 reads LNHDA; CDR2 reads SQIVND (reference sequence). The CDR3 has 12 residues. The CDR3 coding sequence is TGTGCCAGTAGTTTCCCTCTTCTCGGCTACACCTTC. Its translation: CASSFPLLGYTF. The whole variable domain, filled in from reference TRBV19 and TRBJ1-2, reads DGGITQSPKYLFRKEGQNVTLSCEQNLNHDAMYWYRQDPGQGLRLIYYSQIVNDFQKGDIAEGYSVSREKKESFPLTVTSAQKNPTAFYLCASSFPLLGYTFGSGTRLTVV.

The rearrangement joins TRBV19 to TRBJ1-3; 9 positions match TRBD1. This CDR3 has 17 residues. Germline lookup yields CDR1 LNHDA and CDR2 SQIVND (reference sequence). Germline trimming cut 4 bases from V and 2 bases from J; bases unmatched to any gene: 9. Here the CDR3 reads CASSSRSGQGPGNTIYF. The CDR3 DNA follows: TGTGCCAGTAGTAGCCGCTCAGGACAGGGGCCTGGAAACACCATATATTTT.

The rearrangement joins TRBV6-5 to TRBJ2-4; 7 bases agree with TRBD1. Trimming cost V 4 bases and J 0 bases; bases outside gene matches: 6. Germline lookup yields CDR1 MNHEY and CDR2 SVGAGI. The CDR3 runs 16 residues. This chain's CDR3 is CASSSGQVLAKNIQYF. The CDR3 DNA sequence: TGTGCCAGCAGTTCCGGACAGGTCCTAGCCAAAAACATTCAGTACTTC.

This clone was detected only a few times. The V call is TRBV7-2, the J call TRBJ1-6; no reliable D call. Trimming took off 3 bases at V and 6 bases at J, with 9 bases between the two ends. Germline CDR1 and CDR2: SGHTA and FQGNSA. The CDR3 sequence is 14 residues long. CDR3 DNA sequence: TGTGCCAGCAGCTTGGGCCAGTCTAATTCACCCCTCCACTTT. The encoded protein is CASSLGQSNSPLHF.

The chain joins TRBV11-2 to TRBJ1-3; no clear D. Germline V gene lookup returns CDR1 SGHAT and CDR2 FQNNGV. The CDR3 spans 14 residues. Trimming removed 6 bases at V and 2 bases at J, with 11 bases between. The CDR3 DNA is TGTGCCAGCAGTACAGAAAGACCTGGAAACACCATATATTTT. This gives the protein CASSTERPGNTIYF.

The CDR3 DNA is TGTGCCAGCTGGCCACAGGGTGTAGGCACAGATACGCAGTATTTT. Its translation: CASWPQGVGTDTQYF. This chain joins TRBV18 and TRBJ2-3; a weak D match, TRBD1 (6 bases). The V and J ends lost 7 bases and 1 base respectively, with 15 bases between them. Germline V gene lookup returns CDR1 KGHSH and CDR2 LQKENI. The CDR3 has 15 residues. The complete variable domain, with remaining parts taken from reference TRBV18 and TRBJ2-3, reads NAGVMQNPRHLVRRRGQEARLRCSPMKGHSHVYWYRQLPEEGLKFMVYLQKENIIDESGMPKERFSAEFPKEGPSILRIQQVVRGDSAAYFCASWPQGVGTDTQYFGPGTRLTVL.

The chain is built from TRBV2 and TRBJ2-3; perhaps TRBD2 as D (6 bases). CDR3 length equals 14 residues. Trimming pared 8 bases from V and 2 bases from J, leaving 14 bases between. Per the germline V gene, CDR1 is SNHLY and CDR2 is FYNNEI. This chain's CDR3 is CASGGDWTTDTQYF. The CDR3 DNA reads as TGTGCCAGCGGCGGGGACTGGACCACAGATACGCAGTATTTT.

The chain carries TRBV19 and TRBJ1-2; 9 bases are shared with TRBD1. The ends lost 6 bases at V and 3 bases at J; junction bases unmatched: 5. The CDR3 loop spans 14 amino acids. Germline V gene sequence: CDR1 LNHDA, CDR2 SQIVND (reference sequence). CDR3 nucleotides: TGTGCCAGTAGGTACAGGGGGCTTGACTATGGCTACACCTTC. It is translated as CASRYRGLDYGYTF.

The genes are TRBV28 and TRBJ1-6; D not certain. The CDR3 is 14 amino acids. Trimming stripped 5 bases from V and 9 bases from J, with 14 bases between. Germline V CDR1 and CDR2: MDHEN, SYDVKM. The CDR3 loop is CASSQSDVLSPLHF. In DNA form, the CDR3 reads TGTGCCAGCAGTCAATCCGATGTACTTTCACCCCTCCACTTT.

The CDR3 DNA reads TGTGCCAGCAGGTCCCCGACTAGCTGGGAGACCCAGTACTTC. It codes for CASRSPTSWETQYF. The chain is built from TRBV6-5 and TRBJ2-5; 7 positions match TRBD2. Germline V CDR1 and CDR2: MNHEY, SVGAGI. The V gene end was trimmed by 6 bases and the J gene end by 5 bases; junction bases not matched to a gene: 9. The CDR3 runs to 14 residues.

Only one count was recorded for this clone. The CDR3 reads CASSLTLAGGKLLGELFF. In nucleotides, the CDR3 is TGCGCCAGCAGTCTTACGTTAGCGGGGGGGAAGTTGCTCGGGGAGCTGTTTTTT. The V call is TRBV4-1, the J call TRBJ2-2, with 11 bases that match TRBD2. CDR3 length: 18 residues. V lost 6 bases and J lost 7; bases outside the gene matches: 16. The germline gives CDR1 MGHRA, CDR2 YSYEKL.

The gene calls are TRBV28 and TRBJ2-2, with unresolved D. Trimming pared 4 bases from V and 3 bases from J, leaving 9 bases between. This CDR3 region has 14 residues. The germline V gene has CDR1 MDHEN and CDR2 SYDVKM. CDR3 bases: TGTGCCAGCAGTTCTCCTTCTTACACCGGGGAGCTGTTTTTT. Protein sequence: CASSSPSYTGELFF.

Here the CDR3 reads CASSGQGALFGYTF. The CDR3 DNA follows: TGTGCCAGCAGCGGACAGGGAGCTTTATTTGGCTACACCTTC. The rearrangement links TRBV6-5 to TRBJ1-2, with 8 nucleotides matching TRBD1. Germline V gene lookup returns CDR1 MNHEY and CDR2 SVGAGI. V was pared by 6 bases and J by 7 bases, with 10 bases of the junction left unmatched. The CDR3 loop spans 14 amino acids.

The genes are TRBV28 and TRBJ2-3; 9 nucleotides match TRBD1. This CDR3 comprises 16 residues. Germline V gives CDR1 MDHEN, CDR2 SYDVKM. Trimming at V came to 1 base and at J to 4 bases, leaving 6 bases not matched to a gene. Written as DNA, the CDR3 is TGTGCCAGCAGTTTATTTCTGGACAGGGGCCCAGATACGCAGTATTTT. Protein product: CASSLFLDRGPDTQYF.

The V gene is TRBV4-3, the J gene TRBJ2-7, with a tentative D call TRBD1 (5 bases). V lost 3 bases and J 4 bases, leaving 19 bases between the germline ends. CDR3 length: 16 amino acids. Germline V gives CDR1 LGHNA, CDR2 YSLEER. The CDR3 loop is CASSQGPSVPFYEQYV. The CDR3 nucleotides read TGCGCCAGCAGCCAGGGGCCGAGCGTACCCTTTTACGAGCAGTACGTC.